This T cell receptor (beta chain) derives from a study of monozygotic twins with inflammatory bowel disease (dated by TCRdb to between 2018 and 2021). With respect to the entire study: The complete study included 28 monozygotic twin pairs: 19 IBD-discordant Danish pairs and nine German pairs, of which four were IBD-concordant and five were IBD-discordant. Each individual had, on average, about 151 000 unique TCRalpha sequences and 181 000 unique TCRbeta sequences available for analysis. Within discordant pairs, disease-associated traits were sought mainly by comparing IBD patients with their genetically identical healthy co-twins.

What the authors observed across the whole study: Measured by the inverse Simpson index, TCRbeta repertoire diversity was lower in IBD patients than in their healthy co-twins. Compared with healthy twins, IBD patients shared fewer clonotypes with other individuals, and the difference was most pronounced in patients with signs of disease activity. No difference in repertoire similarity was observed between concordant and discordant twins, possibly owing to limited statistical power. The analysis was unable to tell apart different T cell subtypes. No single strong signal or clonotype linked to IBD turned up in the results, so the idea that one exists was not supported. Differing immunosuppressive treatments among patients may have added background noise and inter-individual variability to the repertoires.

Libraries were constructed by 5' RACE. Preparation of each TCR library used 3,000 to 4,000 ng of total RNA. For each sample, cDNA was synthesized in eight separate reactions using SMARTScribe reverse transcriptase. Unique molecular identifiers containing a 6-nucleotide sample barcode were introduced through template switching during cDNA synthesis. TCRalpha and TCRbeta cDNA was amplified in two nested PCRs of about 17 and 10 cycles, and bead purification was carried out after each PCR. Before amplification, the cDNA was treated with uracil DNA-glycosylase and purified using the QIAquick PCR purification kit. In the second PCR, Illumina TruSeq-compatible adapters and sample-specific barcodes were added. TapeStation and Qubit were used to check library quality and concentration, and about 5 ng of each library was pooled. Pooled libraries were sequenced on an Illumina HiSeq2500 single-index Rapid Run with 2 x 100 bp reads and custom sequencing primers. The source study handled its data this way. PCR and sequencing errors were corrected by UMI-based consensus assembly using MiGEC version 1.2.6. MiXCR version 2.1.1 was used to carry out V(D)J alignment, clonotype assembly and CDR3 extraction. To normalise gene usage, clonotype sharing and MAIT/NKT TCR abundance, the analysis used the top 1000, 10 000 and 20 000 clonotypes per sample. Diversity was computed as the inverse Simpson index with the vegan R package after downsampling to 27 000 UMIs. Paired Mann-Whitney U tests on discordant twin pairs were used, with Benjamini-Hochberg multiple-testing correction. TCRdb reprocessed the reads and provides one entry for every CDR3 protein sequence; no DNA is given. For this entry, the V and J calls and clone size follow TCRdb and not the study's own pipeline. The sample's table covers a few hundred thousand distinct CDR3 sequences. The biggest ten clones account for over 5.5% of the sample.

A remark on this clonotype: Its specific antigen is unknown.

Taken from cysteine to phenylalanine, the CDR3 has 17 residues. No DNA was logged. The germline V gene (reference sequence) specifies MNHEY as CDR1 and SMNVEV as CDR2. A 2.5 ml peripheral blood sample was drawn into PAXgene tubes per donor and stored at -80°C. Without T cell sorting, total RNA was isolated from whole blood using the PAXgene blood miRNA kit on an automated QIAcube. Peripheral blood from monozygotic twin pairs who were concordant or discordant for inflammatory bowel disease underwent deep TCRalpha and TCRbeta repertoire profiling using unique molecular barcoding. Smoking habits were recorded for all twin pairs, and each individual was classified as a current, former or never smoker.

The chain is assembled from TRBV27 and TRBJ2-7; TCRdb's D gene call, TRBD2, goes unchecked for lack of DNA. The sequence was collected from a human donor with ulcerative colitis or Crohn's disease, or a healthy co-twin of an affected twin (not recorded which). The sequenced sample was blood. The CDR3 region reads CASSWGLAGGGPYEQYF.